A single sample gave rise to the 5 T cell receptor beta chains below, sequenced in a study of T-cell reconstitution after alpha-beta-depleted transplantation in children. The library targeted TCRbeta and was prepared with unique molecular identifiers. One entry per CDR3 protein results from TCRdb running MiXCR on the PCR reads. The repertoire has over 200,000 distinct CDR3 sequences, 9.5% to 13% of them found once; the top ten carry approximately 28%. This specimen was PBMCs, taken before TCRalphabeta/CD19-depleted stem cell transplant. These receptors all stem from a child under two years old with acute myeloid leukemia, due to receive a stem cell transplant.

This clonotype was counted many times. The gene calls are TRBV7-2 and TRBJ2-3, with 9 bases aligning to TRBD2. The CDR3 length is 17 residues. V shed 0 bases and J 5 bases; nucleotides not matched to a gene: 9. Looked up from germline, CDR1 is SGHTA and CDR2 is FQGNSA. Here the CDR3 DNA reads TGTGCCAGCAGCTTAGCGCTTAGCGGGAGTGGGAAAGATACGCAGTATTTT. It yields the protein CASSLALSGSGKDTQYF.

This clonotype was recorded a few times. The chain employs TRBV4-1 and TRBJ2-1; 9 nucleotides line up with TRBD1. The CDR3 is made up of 16 amino acids. Looked up from germline, CDR1 is MGHRA and CDR2 is YSYEKL. Losses at the gene ends were 1 base for V and 7 bases for J; bases not matched to a gene: 8. The CDR3 sequence is CASSQARTGVQNEQFF. The CDR3 DNA reads TGCGCCAGCAGCCAAGCGAGGACAGGGGTCCAGAATGAGCAGTTCTTC.

Many counts were recorded for this clonotype. The chain joins TRBV7-2 to TRBJ2-2; 7 bases fit TRBD2. This CDR3 has 15 amino acids. Trimming at V came to 3 bases and at J to 3 bases, leaving 4 bases not matched to a gene. The germline V gene has CDR1 SGHTA and CDR2 FQGNSA. This CDR3 is CASSLKREYTGELFF. DNA for the CDR3: TGTGCCAGCAGCTTGAAGCGGGAATACACCGGGGAGCTGTTTTTT.

This clonotype was found a few times. The J gene is TRBJ2-7, the V gene TRBV7-2; 11 positions match TRBD2. The germline CDR1 and CDR2 sequences are SGHTA and FQGNSA. The CDR3 spans 14 residues. J gave up 5 bases and V 5 bases, and 5 bases lay outside the gene matches. The CDR3 nucleotides read TGTGCCAGCAGCATAACTAGCGGGAGACACGAGCAGTACTTC. Amino acids: CASSITSGRHEQYF.

The V gene is TRBV15, the J gene TRBJ2-3; 7 bases match TRBD1. This CDR3 region has 13 residues. Per germline, CDR1 LNHNV and CDR2 YYDKDF (reference sequence). V shed 3 bases, J shed 4 bases, and the junction held 1 base outside the gene matches. The CDR3 DNA reads TGTGCCACCAGCAGGACAGGGTCAGATACGCAGTATTTT. This gives the protein CATSRTGSDTQYF.